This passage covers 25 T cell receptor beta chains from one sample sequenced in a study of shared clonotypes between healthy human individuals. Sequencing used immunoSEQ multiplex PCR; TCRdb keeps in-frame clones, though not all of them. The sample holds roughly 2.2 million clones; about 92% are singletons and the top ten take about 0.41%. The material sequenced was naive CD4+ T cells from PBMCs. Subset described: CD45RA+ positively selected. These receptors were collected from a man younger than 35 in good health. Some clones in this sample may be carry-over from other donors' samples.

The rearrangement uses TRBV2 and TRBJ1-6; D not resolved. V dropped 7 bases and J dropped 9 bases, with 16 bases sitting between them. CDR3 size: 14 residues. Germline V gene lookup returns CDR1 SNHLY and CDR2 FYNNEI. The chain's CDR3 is CASNIVASGSPLHF. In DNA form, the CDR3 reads TGTGCCAGCAACATAGTCGCGTCCGGTTCACCCCTCCACTTT.

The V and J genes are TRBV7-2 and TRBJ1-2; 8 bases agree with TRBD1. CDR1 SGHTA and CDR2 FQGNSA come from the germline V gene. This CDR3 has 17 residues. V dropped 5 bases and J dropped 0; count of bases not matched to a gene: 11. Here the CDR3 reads CASSRTGSLSPNYGYTF. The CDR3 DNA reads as TGTGCCAGCAGCAGGACAGGGAGCCTAAGTCCTAACTATGGCTACACCTTC.

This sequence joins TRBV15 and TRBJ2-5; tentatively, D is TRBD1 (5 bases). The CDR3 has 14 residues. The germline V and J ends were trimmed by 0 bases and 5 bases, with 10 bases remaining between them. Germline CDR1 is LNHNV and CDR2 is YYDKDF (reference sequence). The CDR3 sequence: CATSRDVRGETQYF. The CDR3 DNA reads TGTGCCACCAGCAGAGATGTTAGGGGCGAGACCCAGTACTTC.

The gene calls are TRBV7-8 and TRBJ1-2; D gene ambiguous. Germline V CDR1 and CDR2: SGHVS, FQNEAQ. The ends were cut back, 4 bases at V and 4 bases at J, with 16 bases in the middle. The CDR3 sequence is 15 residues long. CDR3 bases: TGTGCCAGCAGCTACCAAGGACGGGGAGGCTATGGCTACACCTTC. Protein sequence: CASSYQGRGGYGYTF.

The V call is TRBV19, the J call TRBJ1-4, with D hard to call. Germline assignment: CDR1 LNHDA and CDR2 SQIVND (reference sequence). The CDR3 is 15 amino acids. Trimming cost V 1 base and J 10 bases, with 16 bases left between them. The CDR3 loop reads CASSIGASDLGKLFF. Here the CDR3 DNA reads TGTGCCAGTAGTATAGGCGCCAGCGACCTGGGAAAACTGTTTTTT.

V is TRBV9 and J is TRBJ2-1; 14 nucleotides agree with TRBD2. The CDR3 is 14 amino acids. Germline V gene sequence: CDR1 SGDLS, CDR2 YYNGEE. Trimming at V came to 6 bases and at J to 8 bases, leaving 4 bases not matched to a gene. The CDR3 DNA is TGTGCCAGCACCGGGACTAGCGGGAGTTATGAGCAGTTCTTC. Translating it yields CASTGTSGSYEQFF.

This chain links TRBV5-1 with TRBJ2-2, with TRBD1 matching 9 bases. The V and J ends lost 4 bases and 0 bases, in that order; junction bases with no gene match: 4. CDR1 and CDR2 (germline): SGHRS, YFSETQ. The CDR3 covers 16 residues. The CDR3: CASSNRDRANTGELFF. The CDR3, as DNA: TGCGCCAGCAGCAACCGGGACAGGGCGAACACCGGGGAGCTGTTTTTT.

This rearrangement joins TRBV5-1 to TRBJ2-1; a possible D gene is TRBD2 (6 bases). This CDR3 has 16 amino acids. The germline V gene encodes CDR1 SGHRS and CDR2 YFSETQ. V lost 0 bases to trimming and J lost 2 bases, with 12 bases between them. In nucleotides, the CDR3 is TGCGCCAGCAGCTTGGTGGCTAGCGCGGCCTACAATGAGCAGTTCTTC. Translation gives CASSLVASAAYNEQFF.

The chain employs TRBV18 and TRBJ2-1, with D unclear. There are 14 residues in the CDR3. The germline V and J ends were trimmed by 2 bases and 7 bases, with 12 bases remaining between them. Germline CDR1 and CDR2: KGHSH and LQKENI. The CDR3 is CASSPRANTNEQFF. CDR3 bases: TGTGCCAGCTCACCAAGGGCTAATACGAATGAGCAGTTCTTC.

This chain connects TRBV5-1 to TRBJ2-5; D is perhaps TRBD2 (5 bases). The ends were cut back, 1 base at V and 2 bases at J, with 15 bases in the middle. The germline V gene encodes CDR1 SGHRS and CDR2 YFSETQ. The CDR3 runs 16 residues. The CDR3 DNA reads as TGCGCCAGCAGCTTGTTCGGGCCACGGGGTCAAGAGACCCAGTACTTC. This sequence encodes CASSLFGPRGQETQYF.

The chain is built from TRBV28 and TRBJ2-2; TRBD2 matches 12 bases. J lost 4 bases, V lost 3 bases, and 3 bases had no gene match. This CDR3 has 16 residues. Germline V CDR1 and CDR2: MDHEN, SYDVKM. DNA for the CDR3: TGTGCCAGCAGTTTCCTAGCGGGAGGGCCCACCGGGGAGCTGTTTTTT. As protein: CASSFLAGGPTGELFF. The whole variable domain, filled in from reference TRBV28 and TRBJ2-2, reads DVKVTQSSRYLVKRTGEKVFLECVQDMDHENMFWYRQDPGLGLRLIYFSYDVKMKEKGDIPEGYSVSREKKERFSLILESASTNQTSMYLCASSFLAGGPTGELFFGEGSRLTVL.

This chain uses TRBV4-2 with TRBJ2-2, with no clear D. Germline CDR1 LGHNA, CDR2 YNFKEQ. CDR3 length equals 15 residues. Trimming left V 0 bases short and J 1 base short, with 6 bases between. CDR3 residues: CASSQENGNTGELFF. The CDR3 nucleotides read TGTGCCAGCAGCCAAGAAAATGGGAACACCGGGGAGCTGTTTTTT.

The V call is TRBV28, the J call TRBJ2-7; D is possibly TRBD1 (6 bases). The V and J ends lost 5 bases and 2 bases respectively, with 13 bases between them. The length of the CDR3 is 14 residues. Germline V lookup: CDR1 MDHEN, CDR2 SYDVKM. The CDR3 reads CASSKTGSTYEQYF. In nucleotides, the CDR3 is TGTGCCAGCAGTAAGACAGGTTCGACCTACGAGCAGTACTTC.

The CDR3 region has the DNA TGTGCCAGCAGCCCGGGACAGGGGAGGCTAGAGACCCAGTACTTC. Residues: CASSPGQGRLETQYF. The rearrangement joins TRBV7-9 to TRBJ2-5; 10 nucleotides match TRBD1. Germline CDR1 SEHNR, CDR2 FQNEAQ (reference sequence). The CDR3 totals 15 residues. V was clipped by 5 bases and J by 4 bases; unmatched bases: 7. Based on the CDR3 plus reference TRBV7-9 and TRBJ2-5, the full variable domain is DTGVSQNPRHKITKRGQNVTFRCDPISEHNRLYWYRQTLGQGPEFLTYFQNEAQLEKSRLLSDRFSAERPKGSFSTLEIQRTEQGDSAMYLCASSPGQGRLETQYFGPGTRLLVL.

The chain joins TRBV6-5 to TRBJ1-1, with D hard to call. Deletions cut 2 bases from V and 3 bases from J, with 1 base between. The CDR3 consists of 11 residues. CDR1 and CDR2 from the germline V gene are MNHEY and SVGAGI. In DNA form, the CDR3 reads TGTGCCAGCAGTTACGACACTGAAGCTTTCTTT. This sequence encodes CASSYDTEAFF.

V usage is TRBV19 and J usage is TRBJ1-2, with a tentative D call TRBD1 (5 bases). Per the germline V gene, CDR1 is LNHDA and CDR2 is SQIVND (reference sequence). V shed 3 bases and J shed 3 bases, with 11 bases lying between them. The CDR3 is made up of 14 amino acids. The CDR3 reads CASSISGTDYGYTF. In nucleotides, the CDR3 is TGTGCCAGTAGTATTTCGGGGACGGACTATGGCTACACCTTC. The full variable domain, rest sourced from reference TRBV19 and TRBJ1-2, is DGGITQSPKYLFRKEGQNVTLSCEQNLNHDAMYWYRQDPGQGLRLIYYSQIVNDFQKGDIAEGYSVSREKKESFPLTVTSAQKNPTAFYLCASSISGTDYGYTFGSGTRLTVV.

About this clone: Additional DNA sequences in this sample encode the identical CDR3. The CDR3 here is CASSLGGDTQYF. The CDR3 DNA is TGTGCCAGCAGCTTGGGCGGGGATACGCAGTATTTT. This chain uses TRBV5-4 with TRBJ2-3; TRBD2 is a possible D gene (5 bases). Germline V gene data show CDR1 as SGHNT and CDR2 as YYREEE (reference sequence). This CDR3 contains 12 residues. Trimming pared 0 bases from V and 6 bases from J, leaving 5 bases between.

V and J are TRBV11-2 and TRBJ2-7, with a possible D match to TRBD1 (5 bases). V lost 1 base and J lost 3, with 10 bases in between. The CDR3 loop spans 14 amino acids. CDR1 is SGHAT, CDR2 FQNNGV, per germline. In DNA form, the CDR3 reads TGTGCCAGCAGCTTAGGACAGACATACTACGAGCAGTACTTC. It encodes CASSLGQTYYEQYF.

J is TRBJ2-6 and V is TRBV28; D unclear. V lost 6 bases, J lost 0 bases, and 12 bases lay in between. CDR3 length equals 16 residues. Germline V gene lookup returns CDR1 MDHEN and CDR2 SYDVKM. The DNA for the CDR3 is TGTGCCAGCAGCAGAACTTGGTCCTCTGGGGCCAACGTCCTGACTTTC. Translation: CASSRTWSSGANVLTF.

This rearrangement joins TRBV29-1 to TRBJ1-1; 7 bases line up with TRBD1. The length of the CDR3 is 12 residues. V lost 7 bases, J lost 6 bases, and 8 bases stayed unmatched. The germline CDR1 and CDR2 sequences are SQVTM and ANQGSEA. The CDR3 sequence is CSAKTGTPEAFF. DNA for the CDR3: TGCAGCGCCAAGACAGGGACCCCTGAAGCTTTCTTT.

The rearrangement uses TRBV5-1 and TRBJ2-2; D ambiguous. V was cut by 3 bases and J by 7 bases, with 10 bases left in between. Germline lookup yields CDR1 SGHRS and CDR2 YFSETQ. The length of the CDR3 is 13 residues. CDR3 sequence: CASSSMGHGELFF. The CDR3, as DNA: TGCGCCAGCAGCTCCATGGGTCACGGGGAGCTGTTTTTT.

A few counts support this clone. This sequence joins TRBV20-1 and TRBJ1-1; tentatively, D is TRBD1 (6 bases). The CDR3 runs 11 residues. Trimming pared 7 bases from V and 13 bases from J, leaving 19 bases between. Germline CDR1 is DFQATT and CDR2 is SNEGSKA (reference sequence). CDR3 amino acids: CSVSWGLRHFF. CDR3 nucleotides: TGCAGTGTATCTTGGGGGCTAAGGCATTTCTTT.

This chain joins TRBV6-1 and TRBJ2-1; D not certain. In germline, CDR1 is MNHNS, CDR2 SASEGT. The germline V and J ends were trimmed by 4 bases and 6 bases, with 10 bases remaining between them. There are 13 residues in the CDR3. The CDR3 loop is CASSVPPVNEQFF. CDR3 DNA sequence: TGTGCCAGCAGTGTCCCCCCGGTCAATGAGCAGTTCTTC.

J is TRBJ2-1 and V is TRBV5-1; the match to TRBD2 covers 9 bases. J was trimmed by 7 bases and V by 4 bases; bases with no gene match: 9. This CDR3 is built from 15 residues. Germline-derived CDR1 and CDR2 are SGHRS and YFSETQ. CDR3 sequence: CASSVGSGGINEQFF. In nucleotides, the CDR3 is TGCGCCAGCAGCGTTGGTAGCGGGGGCATTAATGAGCAGTTCTTC.

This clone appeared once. The CDR3 here is CASSLRIAGGDTDTQYF. CDR3 DNA sequence: TGTGCCAGCTCATTACGAATAGCGGGGGGAGACACAGATACGCAGTATTTT. This chain uses TRBV18 with TRBJ2-3; 10 bases are shared with TRBD2. Losses at the gene ends were 5 bases for V and 2 bases for J; bases not matched to a gene: 10. The germline V gene encodes CDR1 KGHSH and CDR2 LQKENI. The CDR3 loop spans 17 amino acids.